This T cell receptor (beta chain) was identified during a study of blood T cell repertoires in COVID-19. The wider study: Samples of COVID-19 (acute and convalescent) were obtained from the United States, Italy and Spain. PBMCs, B-cell-depleted T cells, or T cells were the source of the cDNA or gDNA that made up the material.

Germline-derived CDR1 and CDR2 are SGHNT and YYREEE (reference sequence). Trimming took 1 base from V and 7 from J, leaving 14 bases between them. The CDR3 sequence is 15 residues long. As originally analysed: Researchers report that nucleated cell counts were estimated from reference gene primer amplification. Sequencing was performed with immunoSEQ multiplex PCR; in TCRdb, only in-frame clones are kept and a portion is missing. The V and J calls and clone size are taken from that table; D and trimming were inferred from the DNA. The sample contains under 200,000 clones, approximately 80% of which appear only once. This clone was seen more than once but under ten times.

The TCR sequence derives from a woman aged 55-69 years with acute or convalescent COVID-19. Sequenced material: peripheral blood. V and J are TRBV5-4 and TRBJ1-4; a weak D match, TRBD1 (6 bases). CDR3 DNA sequence: TGTGCCAGCAGCTTGAGCAGGGGAGGGGGTGAAAAACTGTTTTTT. Amino acid sequence: CASSLSRGGGEKLFF.